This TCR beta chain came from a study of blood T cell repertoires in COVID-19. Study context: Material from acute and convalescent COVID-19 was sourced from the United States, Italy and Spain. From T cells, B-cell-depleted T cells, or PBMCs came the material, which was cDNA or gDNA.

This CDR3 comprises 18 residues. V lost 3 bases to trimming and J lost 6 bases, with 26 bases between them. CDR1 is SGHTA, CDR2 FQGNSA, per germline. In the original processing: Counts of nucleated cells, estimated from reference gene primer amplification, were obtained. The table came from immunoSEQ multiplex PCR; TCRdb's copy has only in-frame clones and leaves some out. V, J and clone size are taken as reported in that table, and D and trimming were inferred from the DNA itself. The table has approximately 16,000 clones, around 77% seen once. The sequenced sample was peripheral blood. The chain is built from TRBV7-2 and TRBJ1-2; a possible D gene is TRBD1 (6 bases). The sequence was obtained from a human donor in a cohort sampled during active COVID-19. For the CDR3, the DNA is TGTGCCAGCAGCTTGACGGCAGAGGTGGGACATCCTCTAAATGGCTACACCTTC. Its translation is CASSLTAEVGHPLNGYTF. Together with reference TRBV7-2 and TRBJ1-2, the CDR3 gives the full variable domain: GAGVSQSPSNKVTEKGKDVELRCDPISGHTALYWYRQSLGQGLEFLIYFQGNSAPDKSGLPSDRFSAERTGGSVSTLTIQRTQQEDSAVYLCASSLTAEVGHPLNGYTFGSGTRLTVV.